One T cell receptor (beta chain) is described in this entry. Its antigen is not known. This entry is derived from a study of T cells expressing NK-cell markers. On the study more broadly: Just one sequenced donor of eight was HCMV-seronegative, while seven were seropositive.

CDR3 length equals 14 residues. Looked up from germline, CDR1 is SQVTM and CDR2 is ANQGSEA. With the 5' RACE reads reprocessed, TCRdb shows one record per CDR3 protein and no DNA. In all, the sample yields 300,000 or so distinct CDR3 sequences. Study conclusions and caveats: Once again these clonotypes came out on top in the CD3+CD56-NKG2C+ fraction of a few donors. Specificity for HCMV among expanded NKG2C+ T cell clones was not established.

Sequenced: blood T cells: a sorted CD56 or NKG2C T cell subset, CD4+ or CD8+ T cells, or bulk PBMC T cells (not recorded which). The chain joins TRBV29-1 to TRBJ2-1; TCRdb gives TRBD1 as the D gene, but with no DNA this cannot be confirmed. This TCR was sampled from a woman aged 18 to 75 in good health. CDR3 protein: CSTSDRGLYNEQFF.